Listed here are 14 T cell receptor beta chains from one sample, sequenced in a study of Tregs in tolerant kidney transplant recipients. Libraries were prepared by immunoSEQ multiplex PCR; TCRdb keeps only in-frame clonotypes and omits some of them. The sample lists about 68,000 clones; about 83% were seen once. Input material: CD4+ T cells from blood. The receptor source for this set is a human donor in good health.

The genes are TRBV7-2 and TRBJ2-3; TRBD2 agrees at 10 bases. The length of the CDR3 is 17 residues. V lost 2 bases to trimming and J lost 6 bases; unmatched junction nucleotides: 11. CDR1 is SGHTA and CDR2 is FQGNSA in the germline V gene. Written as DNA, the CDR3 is TGTGCCAGCAGCTTAAAAAGCCTAGCGGGAGTGTCTGATACGCAGTATTTT. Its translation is CASSLKSLAGVSDTQYF.

The CDR3 region has the DNA TGTGCCAGCGCCAGGGAGGGGGAGGGTTCACCCCTCCACTTT. Encoded protein: CASAREGEGSPLHF. V usage is TRBV9 and J usage is TRBJ1-6, with D perhaps TRBD1 (6 bases). The ends were cut back, 7 bases at V and 9 bases at J, with 17 bases in the middle. Germline V gene sequence: CDR1 SGDLS, CDR2 YYNGEE. This CDR3 comprises 14 residues.

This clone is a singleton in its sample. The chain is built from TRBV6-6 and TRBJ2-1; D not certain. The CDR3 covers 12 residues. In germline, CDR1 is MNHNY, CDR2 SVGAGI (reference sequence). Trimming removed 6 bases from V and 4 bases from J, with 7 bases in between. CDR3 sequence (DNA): TGTGCCAGCAGCGAATATTACAATGAGCAGTTCTTC. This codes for CASSEYYNEQFF.

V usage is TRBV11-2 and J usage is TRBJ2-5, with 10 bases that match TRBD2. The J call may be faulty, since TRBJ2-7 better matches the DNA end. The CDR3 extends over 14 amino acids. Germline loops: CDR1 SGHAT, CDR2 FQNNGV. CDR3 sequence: CASSPSGRPLEQYF. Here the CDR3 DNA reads TGTGCCAGCAGCCCTAGCGGGAGACCCCTCGAGCAGTACTTC.

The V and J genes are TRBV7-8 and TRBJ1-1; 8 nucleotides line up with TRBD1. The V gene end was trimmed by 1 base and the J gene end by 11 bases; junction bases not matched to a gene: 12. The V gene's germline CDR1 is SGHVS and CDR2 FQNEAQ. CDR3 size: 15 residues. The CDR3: CASSLGAGGRIPAFF. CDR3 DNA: TGTGCCAGCAGCTTAGGGGCAGGGGGCCGGATCCCGGCTTTCTTT.

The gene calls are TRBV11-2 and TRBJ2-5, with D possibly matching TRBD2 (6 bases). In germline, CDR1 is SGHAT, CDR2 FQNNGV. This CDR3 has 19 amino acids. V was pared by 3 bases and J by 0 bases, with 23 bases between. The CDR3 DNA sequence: TGTGCCAGCAGCTTCCAAAGACTAGGTCATGCTATCGACCAAGAGACCCAGTACTTC. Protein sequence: CASSFQRLGHAIDQETQYF.

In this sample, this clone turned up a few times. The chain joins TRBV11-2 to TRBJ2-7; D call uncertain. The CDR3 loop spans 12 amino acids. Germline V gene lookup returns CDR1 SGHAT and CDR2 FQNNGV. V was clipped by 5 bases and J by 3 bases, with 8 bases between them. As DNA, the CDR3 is TGTGCCAGCAGCCAAGTAAGCTACGAGCAGTACTTC. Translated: CASSQVSYEQYF.

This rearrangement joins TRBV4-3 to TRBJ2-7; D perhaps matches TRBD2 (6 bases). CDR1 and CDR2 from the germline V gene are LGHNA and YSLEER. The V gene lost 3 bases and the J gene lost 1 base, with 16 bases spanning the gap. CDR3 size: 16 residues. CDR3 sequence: CASSQEPSAYSYEQYF. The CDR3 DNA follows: TGCGCCAGCAGCCAGGAACCTAGCGCTTATTCCTACGAGCAGTACTTC.

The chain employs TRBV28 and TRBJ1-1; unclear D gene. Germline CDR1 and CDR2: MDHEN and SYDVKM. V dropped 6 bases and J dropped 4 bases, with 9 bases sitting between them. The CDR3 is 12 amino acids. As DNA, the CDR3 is TGTGCCAGCAGCTTAAGGCCCACTGAAGCTTTCTTT. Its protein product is CASSLRPTEAFF.

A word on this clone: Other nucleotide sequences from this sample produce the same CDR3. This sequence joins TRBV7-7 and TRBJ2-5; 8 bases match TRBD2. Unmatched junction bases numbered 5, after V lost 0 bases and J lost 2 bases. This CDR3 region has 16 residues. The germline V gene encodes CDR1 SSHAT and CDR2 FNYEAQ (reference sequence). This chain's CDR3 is CASSLARGAGQETQYF. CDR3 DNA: TGTGCCAGCAGCTTAGCGCGGGGGGCTGGGCAAGAGACCCAGTACTTC.

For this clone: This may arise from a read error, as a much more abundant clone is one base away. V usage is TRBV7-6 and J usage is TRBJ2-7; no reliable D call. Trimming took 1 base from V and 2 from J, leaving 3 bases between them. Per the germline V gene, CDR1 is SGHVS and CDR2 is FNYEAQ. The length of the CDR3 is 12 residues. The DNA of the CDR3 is TGTGCCAGCAGCTTAGACACCTACGAGCAGTACTTC. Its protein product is CASSLDTYEQYF.

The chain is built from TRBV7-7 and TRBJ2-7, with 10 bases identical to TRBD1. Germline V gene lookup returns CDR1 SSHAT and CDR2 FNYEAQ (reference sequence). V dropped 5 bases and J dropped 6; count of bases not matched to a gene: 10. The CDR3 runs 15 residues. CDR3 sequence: CASSPLTGTGVEQYF. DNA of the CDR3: TGTGCCAGCAGCCCCTTAACCGGGACAGGGGTCGAGCAGTACTTC.

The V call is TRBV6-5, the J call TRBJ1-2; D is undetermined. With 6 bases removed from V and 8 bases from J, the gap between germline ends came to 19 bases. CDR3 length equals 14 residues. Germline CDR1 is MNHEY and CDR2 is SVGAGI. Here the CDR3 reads CASSFPTGRKGYTF. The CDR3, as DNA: TGTGCCAGCAGCTTTCCGACGGGGAGGAAGGGCTACACCTTC.

The chain's CDR3 is CATSGFVQETQYF. CDR3 DNA: TGTGCCACCAGCGGGTTTGTTCAAGAGACCCAGTACTTC. V is TRBV15 and J is TRBJ2-5, with unresolved D. The germline V gene has CDR1 LNHNV and CDR2 YYDKDF (reference sequence). Trimming removed 5 bases from V and 2 bases from J, with 9 bases in between. CDR3 length: 13 residues.